The 12 T cell receptor beta chains given below trace back to one sample, sequenced in a study of blood T cell repertoires in COVID-19. Generated by immunoSEQ multiplex PCR, the TCRdb table keeps only in-frame clones and is missing some. This sample carries hundreds of thousands of clones, roughly 85% of them seen once, and the ten largest clones take 5.1%. Sequenced material: peripheral blood. The receptors derive from a man between 45 and 60 years old with active or convalescent COVID-19.

The rearrangement joins TRBV18 to TRBJ2-5, with 7 positions matching TRBD1. The germline CDR1 and CDR2 sequences are KGHSH and LQKENI. V shed 8 bases, J shed 2 bases, and the junction held 5 bases outside the gene matches. The CDR3 consists of 13 residues. The CDR3 protein is CASTRQGQETQYF. CDR3 bases: TGTGCCAGCACGAGACAGGGTCAAGAGACCCAGTACTTC.

The chain carries TRBV10-3 and TRBJ1-6, with TRBD1 matching over 9 bases. Germline V gives CDR1 ENHRY, CDR2 SYGVKD. J gave up 10 bases and V 10 bases, and 17 bases lay outside the gene matches. This CDR3 is 16 amino acids long. The CDR3 reads CATGVQDRGRGSPLHF. In nucleotides, the CDR3 is TGTGCCACGGGAGTCCAGGACAGGGGCAGGGGGTCACCCCTCCACTTT.

The V gene is TRBV7-6, the J gene TRBJ1-5; 9 bases fit TRBD1. Germline CDR1 reads SGHVS; CDR2 reads FNYEAQ. The CDR3 length is 15 residues. V gave up 1 base and J gave up 7 bases; unmatched junction bases: 5. The CDR3 is CASSLDRGREQPQHF. CDR3 nucleotide sequence: TGTGCCAGCAGCTTAGACAGGGGGCGCGAGCAGCCCCAGCATTTT.

This rearrangement joins TRBV5-1 to TRBJ2-3; TRBD1 matches 12 bases. In germline, CDR1 is SGHRS, CDR2 YFSETQ. This CDR3 spans 15 amino acids. V lost 4 bases to trimming and J lost 4 bases; unmatched junction nucleotides: 4. CDR3 amino acids: CASSNGTGGPDTQYF. CDR3 nucleotides: TGCGCCAGCAGCAATGGGACAGGGGGCCCAGATACGCAGTATTTT.

J is TRBJ2-1 and V is TRBV2; 8 bases map to TRBD1. The CDR3 has 15 residues. Germline-derived CDR1 and CDR2 are SNHLY and FYNNEI. Trimming at V came to 7 bases and at J to 4 bases, leaving 9 bases not matched to a gene. The CDR3 DNA reads as TGTGCCAGCAAAGTCCCCGGGACAGGATACAATGAGCAGTTCTTC. As protein: CASKVPGTGYNEQFF.

The chain employs TRBV5-1 and TRBJ2-2; no definite D call. The germline CDR1 and CDR2 sequences are SGHRS and YFSETQ. The CDR3 covers 12 residues. V was clipped by 4 bases and J by 1 base, with 2 bases between them. The chain's CDR3 is CASSRNTGELFF. CDR3 coding DNA: TGCGCCAGCAGCCGGAACACCGGGGAGCTGTTTTTT.

This chain links TRBV5-1 with TRBJ1-2; 7 bases agree with TRBD1. The V gene's germline CDR1 is SGHRS and CDR2 YFSETQ. J gave up 0 bases and V 3 bases, and 5 bases lay outside the gene matches. This CDR3 has 15 amino acids. The CDR3 nucleotides read TGCGCCAGCAGCTCCGGGACAGAAGCTAACTATGGCTACACCTTC. It yields the protein CASSSGTEANYGYTF.

The chain carries TRBV19 and TRBJ2-1, with 7 bases identical to TRBD1. V lost 2 bases and J lost 3; bases outside the gene matches: 7. Germline lookup yields CDR1 LNHDA and CDR2 SQIVND (reference sequence). The CDR3 loop spans 16 amino acids. In DNA, the CDR3 is TGTGCCAGTAGTATAAGGTGGCAGGGGGTCTACAATGAGCAGTTCTTC. Its translation: CASSIRWQGVYNEQFF.

This chain links TRBV5-1 with TRBJ2-5; 8 bases agree with TRBD1. This CDR3 spans 18 amino acids. Germline V gives CDR1 SGHRS, CDR2 YFSETQ. Trimming cost V 1 base and J 2 bases; bases outside gene matches: 13. The CDR3 spells CASSLSARGQGVQETQYF. The CDR3 bases are TGCGCCAGCAGCTTGTCGGCTCGCGGACAGGGCGTACAAGAGACCCAGTACTTC.

Only one count was recorded for this clone. The rearrangement links TRBV15 to TRBJ2-1, with 16 bases that match TRBD2. CDR3 length: 16 amino acids. The J segment lost 7 bases and the V segment lost 5 bases, leaving 5 bases of the junction unmatched. Germline CDR1 reads LNHNV; CDR2 reads YYDKDF (reference sequence). The chain's CDR3 is CATSGGTSGRDNEQFF. The CDR3 nucleotides are TGTGCCACCAGCGGTGGGACTAGCGGGAGGGATAATGAGCAGTTCTTC.

The rearrangement links TRBV6-5 to TRBJ1-2; 9 bases line up with TRBD1. V was clipped by 4 bases and J by 4 bases; unmatched bases: 4. The CDR3 spans 14 residues. CDR1 is MNHEY, CDR2 SVGAGI, per germline. In DNA form, the CDR3 reads TGTGCCAGCAGTTGGGACAGGGCCAGCTATGGCTACACCTTC. Protein sequence: CASSWDRASYGYTF.

The J gene is TRBJ1-2, the V gene TRBV30; TRBD1 aligns across 9 bases. The CDR3 runs 14 residues. The ends lost 8 bases at V and 5 bases at J; junction bases unmatched: 12. Germline V lookup: CDR1 GTSNPN, CDR2 SVGIG (reference sequence). CDR3 bases: TGTGCCCGAGAAGAGATTGGACAGGGGTATGGCTACACCTTC. Translation gives CAREEIGQGYGYTF.